The 27 T cell receptor beta chains presented below share a single source sample, sequenced in a study of Ad26.COV2.S vaccination and SARS-CoV-2 variants. Stated treatment: 15 to 20 received Ad26.COV2.S at low or high dose, single or two shots; several received placebo; per-sample allocation not given. Specimen acquisition occurred on day 63 following the initial vaccine or placebo injection. The method was immunoSEQ multiplex PCR; TCRdb's version includes in-frame clones alone and lacks a portion of them. The data show fewer than 900,000 clones, 80% to 90% seen once. The material sequenced was peripheral blood, taken in a trial of Ad26.COV2.S vaccine versus placebo. The receptors were sampled from a person aged 18-65 years who received the Ad26.COV2.S COVID-19 vaccine or a placebo.

J is TRBJ2-7 and V is TRBV5-1; D may be TRBD2 (6 bases). This CDR3 comprises 12 residues. Trimming removed 3 bases at V and 7 bases at J, with 11 bases between. Germline V gene lookup returns CDR1 SGHRS and CDR2 YFSETQ. The CDR3 protein is CASSSPGTEQYF. For the CDR3, the DNA is TGCGCCAGCAGCTCCCCCGGGACTGAGCAGTACTTC.

V and J are TRBV6-5 and TRBJ1-1; D gene ambiguous. CDR1 is MNHEY and CDR2 is SVGAGI in the germline V gene. Trimming pared 5 bases from V and 2 bases from J, leaving 6 bases between. There are 12 residues in the CDR3. This chain's CDR3 is CASSSINTEAFF. Here the CDR3 DNA reads TGTGCCAGCAGTAGTATTAACACTGAAGCTTTCTTT.

The chain combines TRBV6-1 with TRBJ2-5; TRBD1 matches at 8 bases. Germline V gene sequence: CDR1 MNHNS, CDR2 SASEGT. This CDR3 is built from 13 residues. V gave up 3 bases and J gave up 5 bases; unmatched junction bases: 2. The CDR3 reads CASSEDRDETQYF. The CDR3 DNA follows: TGTGCCAGCAGTGAGGACAGGGATGAGACCCAGTACTTC.

The genes are TRBV6-5 and TRBJ1-3, with D unclear. The ends were cut back, 5 bases at V and 7 bases at J, with 9 bases in the middle. Germline CDR1 MNHEY, CDR2 SVGAGI. This CDR3 region has 12 residues. CDR3 nucleotides: TGTGCCAGCAGTAACGGTCCGAACACCATATATTTT. Its protein is CASSNGPNTIYF.

The chain has TRBV30 and TRBJ2-5; D not certain. The germline gives CDR1 GTSNPN, CDR2 SVGIG (reference sequence). The CDR3 sequence is 14 residues long. The V gene lost 0 bases and the J gene lost 1 base, with 9 bases spanning the gap. This CDR3 is CAWSVSPLQETQYF. Here the CDR3 DNA reads TGTGCCTGGAGTGTGAGTCCGCTCCAAGAGACCCAGTACTTC.

The chain combines TRBV9 with TRBJ2-5; 8 bases map to TRBD1. The germline V gene encodes CDR1 SGDLS and CDR2 YYNGEE. The V segment lost 3 bases and the J segment 0 bases; nucleotides outside the gene matches: 4. This CDR3 has 15 residues. The CDR3 bases are TGTGCCAGCAGCGCCGGGACAGGCTACCAAGAGACCCAGTACTTC. This sequence encodes CASSAGTGYQETQYF.

This rearrangement joins TRBV29-1 to TRBJ1-2; no definite D call. Trimming left V 3 bases short and J 1 base short, with 15 bases between. The CDR3 spans 15 residues. CDR1 SQVTM and CDR2 ANQGSEA come from the germline V gene. CDR3 DNA: TGCAGCGTTGATGTAGGGTTCGCCAATAACTATGGCTACACCTTC. As protein: CSVDVGFANNYGYTF.

The rearrangement joins TRBV27 to TRBJ2-1; D ambiguous. CDR3 length: 12 amino acids. The ends were cut back, 5 bases at V and 3 bases at J, with 5 bases in the middle. Germline assignment: CDR1 MNHEY and CDR2 SMNVEV (reference sequence). The CDR3 protein is CASSPDYNEQFF. In DNA, the CDR3 is TGTGCCAGCAGTCCTGACTACAATGAGCAGTTCTTC.

The chain links TRBV27 to TRBJ1-3; D is unresolved. CDR3 length equals 16 residues. V shed 4 bases and J shed 0 bases, with 13 bases lying between them. Germline loops: CDR1 MNHEY, CDR2 SMNVEV (reference sequence). The chain's CDR3 is CASSWLPIHSGNTIYF. CDR3 in DNA: TGTGCCAGCAGTTGGCTACCGATACACTCTGGAAACACCATATATTTT.

The chain uses TRBV3-1 (or the pseudogene TRBV3-2) and TRBJ1-1; the match to TRBD1 covers 9 bases. Trimming took 4 bases from V and 0 from J; bases not matched to a gene: 6. The germline gives CDR1 LGHDT, CDR2 YNNKEL (reference sequence). The CDR3 extends over 16 amino acids. The CDR3 reads CASSLRTGVLNTEAFF. The CDR3 nucleotides are TGTGCCAGCAGCCTCCGGACAGGGGTCCTGAACACTGAAGCTTTCTTT.

With respect to this clone: Other DNA sequences within the sample encode an identical CDR3. The CDR3 reads CASSEGYEQYF. DNA for the CDR3: TGTGCCAGCAGTGAGGGCTACGAGCAGTACTTC. The chain combines TRBV6-1 with TRBJ2-7; D is unresolved. The CDR3 contains 11 residues. Trimming took off 3 bases at V and 3 bases at J, with 3 bases between the two ends. CDR1 is MNHNS and CDR2 is SASEGT in the germline V gene.

The V call is TRBV4-1, the J call TRBJ2-7, with no clear D. This CDR3 has 14 amino acids. V was clipped by 0 bases and J by 2 bases, with 8 bases between them. Germline V lookup: CDR1 MGHRA, CDR2 YSYEKL. The CDR3 here is CASSQDRAAYEQYF. CDR3 sequence (DNA): TGCGCCAGCAGCCAAGATCGGGCAGCCTACGAGCAGTACTTC.

The gene calls are TRBV5-1 and TRBJ2-3, with D perhaps matching TRBD1 (6 bases). Trimming pared 2 bases from V and 3 bases from J, leaving 13 bases between. Germline CDR1 reads SGHRS; CDR2 reads YFSETQ. The CDR3 totals 15 residues. The CDR3 loop is CASSFLGALTDTQYF. DNA for the CDR3: TGCGCCAGCAGCTTTCTGGGGGCGCTTACAGATACGCAGTATTTT.

CDR3 residues: CASSLDLPSYNEQFF. The DNA for the CDR3 is TGTGCCAGCAGCTTAGACCTACCTAGCTACAATGAGCAGTTCTTC. This chain connects TRBV7-2 to TRBJ2-1; D unresolved. The ends were cut back, 1 base at V and 3 bases at J, with 10 bases in the middle. This CDR3 comprises 15 residues. From germline, CDR1 is SGHTA and CDR2 FQGNSA. Based on the CDR3 plus reference TRBV7-2 and TRBJ2-1, the full variable domain is GAGVSQSPSNKVTEKGKDVELRCDPISGHTALYWYRQSLGQGLEFLIYFQGNSAPDKSGLPSDRFSAERTGGSVSTLTIQRTQQEDSAVYLCASSLDLPSYNEQFFGPGTRLTVL.

This chain joins TRBV6-6 and TRBJ1-2, with 7 bases that match TRBD1. Trimming cost V 5 bases and J 7 bases; bases outside gene matches: 10. The CDR3 has 14 amino acids. Germline CDR1 reads MNHNY; CDR2 reads SVGAGI (reference sequence). The CDR3 region is CASSQRQGPSGYTF. CDR3 coding DNA: TGTGCCAGCAGTCAGCGACAGGGACCGAGTGGCTACACCTTC.

This chain joins TRBV30 and TRBJ2-5, with D possibly TRBD2 on 6 matching bases. This CDR3 is built from 13 residues. V was cut by 5 bases and J by 7 bases, with 17 bases left in between. CDR1 and CDR2 (germline): GTSNPN, SVGIG (reference sequence). The CDR3 spells CAWGFAGLGTQYF. The CDR3 region has the DNA TGTGCCTGGGGATTCGCGGGACTTGGGACCCAGTACTTC. Looking up the rest from reference TRBV30 and TRBJ2-5 gives the full variable domain: SQTIHQWPATLVQPVGSPLSLECTVEGTSNPNLYWYRQAAGRGLQLLFYSVGIGQISSEVPQNLSASRPQDRQFILSSKKLLLSDSGFYLCAWGFAGLGTQYFGPGTRLLVL.

The chain couples TRBV18 to TRBJ2-7; D is undetermined. The CDR3 runs to 13 residues. Trimming pared 0 bases from V and 3 bases from J, leaving 6 bases between. Looked up from germline, CDR1 is KGHSH and CDR2 is LQKENI. The CDR3 nucleotides read TGTGCCAGCTCACCACCTAACAACTACGAGCAGTACTTC. This sequence encodes CASSPPNNYEQYF.

This chain connects TRBV29-1 to TRBJ1-3; D is uncertain. Germline values: CDR1 SQVTM, CDR2 ANQGSEA. The CDR3 is 16 residues long. The V and J ends lost 1 base and 0 bases respectively, with 13 bases between them. This chain's CDR3 is CSVEVWSDNSGNTIYF. The CDR3 DNA reads as TGCAGCGTTGAAGTCTGGAGCGACAACTCTGGAAACACCATATATTTT.

The V call is TRBV18, the J call TRBJ1-4; D unclear. Germline V gene lookup returns CDR1 KGHSH and CDR2 LQKENI. The CDR3 covers 12 residues. Trimming pared 2 bases from V and 5 bases from J, leaving 3 bases between. CDR3 coding DNA: TGTGCCAGCTCACCATACAATGAAAAACTGTTTTTT. Encoded protein: CASSPYNEKLFF.

The chain uses TRBV19 and TRBJ1-2; 11 bases are a match to TRBD1. Germline lookup yields CDR1 LNHDA and CDR2 SQIVND (reference sequence). This CDR3 has 15 amino acids. V dropped 6 bases and J dropped 5; count of bases not matched to a gene: 8. The CDR3 here is CASSPRTGGLYGYTF. The CDR3 region has the DNA TGTGCCAGTAGCCCGAGGACAGGGGGCCTATATGGCTACACCTTC.

Turning to this clone: The same CDR3 also results from other DNA sequences found in this sample. V and J are TRBV6-2 or TRBV6-3 and TRBJ2-7, with D perhaps being TRBD1 or TRBD2 (6 bases each). The V end was cut by 0 bases, the J end by 3 bases, with 9 bases between. Germline V CDR1 and CDR2: MNHEY, SVGEGT. The CDR3 consists of 14 residues. The chain's CDR3 is CASSYSGGGYEQYF. The CDR3 coding sequence is TGTGCCAGCAGTTACTCAGGGGGAGGCTACGAGCAGTACTTC.

With regard to this clone: This sample includes further DNA sequences coding for the same CDR3. The genes are TRBV7-9 and TRBJ2-7; 7 bases agree with TRBD2. The CDR3 contains 14 residues. Trimming took 1 base from V and 2 from J; bases not matched to a gene: 2. Germline V CDR1 and CDR2: SEHNR, FQNEAQ (reference sequence). This CDR3 is CASSLGAGAYEQYF. The CDR3 coding sequence is TGTGCCAGCAGCTTAGGGGCGGGAGCCTACGAGCAGTACTTC.

The CDR3 coding sequence is TGTGCCTCGGGGAGGGTGGAAGAGACCCAGTACTTC. Its translation is CASGRVEETQYF. The chain is built from TRBV10-3 and TRBJ2-5, with TRBD2 matching 7 bases. The J segment lost 3 bases and the V segment lost 11 bases, leaving 6 bases of the junction unmatched. Germline CDR1 and CDR2: ENHRY and SYGVKD. The CDR3 is made up of 12 amino acids.

The V call is TRBV27, the J call TRBJ2-7; D gene ambiguous. The V gene lost 6 bases and the J gene lost 6 bases, with 18 bases spanning the gap. Germline V gene sequence: CDR1 MNHEY, CDR2 SMNVEV (reference sequence). The CDR3 covers 14 residues. The CDR3 region is CASSRPPSLGEQYF. CDR3 DNA: TGTGCCAGCAGCCGCCCCCCCTCCTTAGGCGAGCAGTACTTC.

V gene TRBV2 combines with J gene TRBJ2-5; 8 bases agree with TRBD1. CDR3 size: 16 residues. In germline, CDR1 is SNHLY, CDR2 FYNNEI. The V and J ends lost 3 bases and 4 bases, in that order; junction bases with no gene match: 10. The CDR3 DNA follows: TGTGCCAGCAGTGAGAGGACAGGGTTTCCGTCAGAGACCCAGTACTTC. This encodes CASSERTGFPSETQYF.

The rearrangement uses TRBV18 and TRBJ1-5, with D possibly being TRBD1 (6 bases). V lost 3 bases and J lost 8, with 14 bases in between. This CDR3 is built from 14 residues. CDR1 KGHSH and CDR2 LQKENI come from the germline V gene. CDR3 nucleotide sequence: TGTGCCAGCTCACCCTCTGGGGGGGCTGAGCCCCAGCATTTT. Translation: CASSPSGGAEPQHF.

The rearrangement uses TRBV5-1 and TRBJ2-3; 8 bases are shared with TRBD1. Germline-derived CDR1 and CDR2 are SGHRS and YFSETQ. The CDR3 has 15 residues. The J segment lost 2 bases and the V segment lost 4 bases, leaving 6 bases of the junction unmatched. In nucleotides, the CDR3 is TGCGCCAGCAGCCTCGGACAGGGACCCACAGATACGCAGTATTTT. As protein: CASSLGQGPTDTQYF.